This entry is about one T cell receptor (beta chain). Profiling relied on immunoSEQ multiplex PCR, and the TCRdb table lists in-frame clones only, not all of them. There are some 180,000 clones in the sample; roughly three quarters occur only once, and approximately 15% lies in the top ten. This sample was included in a study of blood T cell repertoires in COVID-19. Background on the study: From T cells, B-cell-depleted T cells, or PBMCs came the material, which was cDNA or gDNA.

Which cohort a participant joined came from the clinical history participants gave. The trim removed 6 bases at V and 0 bases at J, leaving 5 bases unmatched. Germline CDR1 reads LNHDA; CDR2 reads SQIVND (reference sequence). This CDR3 spans 14 amino acids. Input material: PBMCs or T cells enriched from blood (not recorded which). The TCR sequence derives from a man aged 55-75 years who had been exposed to COVID-19. The chain joins TRBV19 to TRBJ2-7; TRBD2 matches 7 bases. CDR3 DNA sequence: TGTGCCAGTAGCCCCCCGGGGGGCTCCTACGAGCAGTACTTC. This sequence encodes CASSPPGGSYEQYF.